One sample yielded the 22 T cell receptor beta chains listed below, sequenced in a study of T cells in women clearing cervical HPV infection. Some clones are missing from TCRdb's copy, which holds only in-frame ones; the method was immunoSEQ multiplex PCR. The sample holds around 30,000 clones. The sequenced sample was blood buffy coat. The source is a woman between 18 and 70 years old with a cervical HPV16 infection that either progressed to CIN3+ or cleared (not recorded which).

As for this clone: A read error may produce the germline difference seen at one junction end. The observed sequence ends 3 residues before the CDR3 terminus, with the missing tail filled in from the germline J gene. The chain combines TRBV5-1 with TRBJ2-3; possible D gene TRBD2, 5 bases. The CDR3 contains 16 residues. Per germline, CDR1 SGHRS and CDR2 YFSETQ. CDR3 protein: CASNLAGQRFTDTQYF. The CDR3 bases that were read are TGCGCCAGCAACTTGGCCGGGCAGCGGTTCACAGATACG. Drawing the rest from reference TRBV5-1 and TRBJ2-3, the complete variable domain is KAGVTQTPRYLIKTRGQQVTLSCSPISGHRSVSWYQQTPGQGLQFLFEYFSETQRNKGNFPGRFSGRQFSNSRSEMNVSTLELGDSALYLCASNLAGQRFTDTQYFGPGTRLTVL.

In regard to this clone: The read finishes 3 residues shy of the CDR3 end, and the germline J gene is used to complete it. The rearrangement links TRBV4-1 to TRBJ2-2, with 8 positions matching TRBD2. The CDR3 has 16 amino acids. The germline gives CDR1 MGHRA, CDR2 YSYEKL. V gave up 4 bases and J gave up 1 base; unmatched junction bases: 5. The sequenced part of the CDR3 DNA is TGCGCCAGCAGCCGAGCGGGGGTGGGGAACACCGGGGAG. Translated, it gives CASSRAGVGNTGE. The CDR3 as a whole reads CASSRAGVGNTGELFF.

As for this clone: The CDR3 end is not reached by the read, which stops 3 residues before it; the germline J gene fills it in. The rearrangement links TRBV5-1 to TRBJ2-7; a possible D gene is TRBD2 (7 bases). In germline, CDR1 is SGHRS, CDR2 YFSETQ. Trimming shortened V by 3 bases and J by 4 bases, and 17 bases separated the two germline ends. This CDR3 is built from 15 residues. CDR3 residues: CASSSGGRGGYEQYF. CDR3 bases read: TGCGCCAGCAGCTCGGGGGGCAGGGGAGGTTACGAG.

Concerning this clone itself: The read finishes 3 residues shy of the CDR3 end, and the germline J gene is used to complete it. J is TRBJ2-1 and V is TRBV5-1; 16 nucleotides align to TRBD2. Trimming removed 4 bases from V and 2 bases from J; junction bases left unmatched: 9. Germline V gene data show CDR1 as SGHRS and CDR2 as YFSETQ. This CDR3 has 19 residues. CDR3 amino acids: CASSQGLAGGPRAYNEQFF. CDR3 bases read: TGCGCCAGCAGCCAGGGACTAGCGGGAGGGCCGAGGGCCTACAATGAG.

With regard to this clone: The observed sequence ends 3 residues before the CDR3 terminus, with the missing tail filled in from the germline J gene. The V call is TRBV19, the J call TRBJ1-2, with D possibly being TRBD1 (6 bases). The CDR3 loop spans 15 amino acids. Germline CDR1 and CDR2: LNHDA and SQIVND (reference sequence). The CDR3 DNA, read in part, is TGTGCCAGTGCCCCAAGGGAGGGGGATAGCAATGAC. It translates to CASAPREGDSND. The CDR3, in full, reads CASAPREGDSNDYTF.

As regards this clone: The read is 3 residues too short to cover the CDR3 end, so that end is filled in from the germline J gene. V gene TRBV5-6 combines with J gene TRBJ1-2; D gene unclear. Germline CDR1 is SGHDT and CDR2 is YYEEEE. There are 15 residues in the CDR3. Trimming shortened V by 0 bases and J by 3 bases, and 12 bases separated the two germline ends. Incomplete CDR3 DNA: TGTGCCAGCAGCTTGGAGGCGGCCTATGACTATGGC. As protein: CASSLEAAYDYG. From start to end, the CDR3 is CASSLEAAYDYGYTF.

In the case of this clone: The missing CDR3 end, 3 residues past where the read stops, is filled in from the germline J gene. J is TRBJ2-5 and V is TRBV18; TRBD2 matches at 9 bases. J gave up 2 bases and V 3 bases, and 7 bases lay outside the gene matches. Germline assignment: CDR1 KGHSH and CDR2 LQKENI. The CDR3 totals 16 residues. This chain's CDR3 is CASSPQETSGQETQYF. The sequenced part of the CDR3 DNA is TGTGCCAGCTCACCTCAGGAGACTAGCGGTCAAGAGACC.

On this clone itself: The read falls 3 residues short of the CDR3 end, and the missing part is taken from the germline J gene. V and J are TRBV2 and TRBJ2-5, with 7 bases identical to TRBD2. In germline, CDR1 is SNHLY, CDR2 FYNNEI. Trimming cost V 8 bases and J 2 bases; bases outside gene matches: 5. The CDR3 loop spans 13 amino acids. The CDR3 is CASSASGQETQYF. CDR3 DNA (partial): TGTGCCAGCTCGGCTAGCGGTCAAGAGACC.

About this clone itself: The read finishes 3 residues shy of the CDR3 end, and the germline J gene is used to complete it. The V gene is TRBV14, the J gene TRBJ1-4; D gene uncertain. CDR1 is SGHDN and CDR2 is FVKESK in the germline V gene. The V end lost 1 base, the J end lost 8 bases, and 14 bases lay between the germline ends. CDR3 length: 15 amino acids. The CDR3 spells CASSQVGSRGEKLFF. Incomplete CDR3 DNA: TGTGCCAGCAGCCAAGTCGGCTCCCGAGGGGAAAAA.

CDR3 amino acids: CASSLVGDRGMNEQFF. The CDR3 bases that were read are TGTGCCAGCAGTTTAGTAGGGGACAGGGGGATGAATGAG. The V call is TRBV28, the J call TRBJ2-1, with 11 positions matching TRBD1. Coverage ceases 3 residues before the CDR3 finishes, and the germline J gene fills in the end. V gave up 2 bases and J gave up 7 bases; unmatched junction bases: 7. Per the germline V gene, CDR1 is MDHEN and CDR2 is SYDVKM. This CDR3 region has 16 residues.

A remark on this clone: The read comes to an end 3 residues before the CDR3 does, leaving the germline J gene to fill in the end. The chain has TRBV7-3 and TRBJ2-3; TRBD1 is a possible D gene (6 bases). This CDR3 is 12 amino acids long. Germline V gene data show CDR1 as SGHTA and CDR2 as FQGTGA. Trimming removed 5 bases from V and 6 bases from J, with 9 bases in between. The sequenced part of the CDR3 DNA is TGTGCCAGCAGCGCACAGGGCGATACG. Translating gives CASSAQGDT. In full, the CDR3 is CASSAQGDTQYF.

In the case of this clone: The CDR3 end is not reached by the read, which stops 3 residues before it; the germline J gene fills it in. The V call is TRBV9, the J call TRBJ2-2; possibly TRBD1 for D (5 bases). The CDR3 length is 15 residues. Trimming took off 0 bases at V and 0 bases at J, with 6 bases between the two ends. Germline V lookup: CDR1 SGDLS, CDR2 YYNGEE. CDR3 DNA, as far as it was read: TGTGCCAGCAGCGTAGGCAGGGCGAACACCGGGGAG. Translating it yields CASSVGRANTGE. From start to end, the CDR3 is CASSVGRANTGELFF.

As concerns this clone: The read ends 3 residues before the CDR3 terminus; that terminus is restored from the germline J gene. J is TRBJ2-3 and V is TRBV6-2 or TRBV6-3; 9 bases fit TRBD1. Germline V lookup: CDR1 MNHEY, CDR2 SVGEGT. CDR3 size: 16 residues. The CDR3 here is CASSVQGALGNQPQYF. The covered CDR3 bases are TGTGCCAGCAGTGTACAGGGGGCACTTGGCAATCAGCCG.

Regarding this clone: One junction end disagrees with the germline gene, perhaps due to a read error. The read ends 3 residues before the CDR3 terminus; that terminus is restored from the germline J gene. This chain uses TRBV7-3 with TRBJ2-7; TRBD2 matches 8 bases. The CDR3 contains 14 residues. The germline V gene has CDR1 SGHTA and CDR2 FQGTGA. The CDR3 protein is CSSSLTSGFYEQYF. The CDR3 bases that were read are TGTTCCAGCAGCTTAACTAGCGGATTCTACGAG.

For this clone: From the germline J gene comes the end of the CDR3, since the read stops 3 residues before it. The chain combines TRBV5-1 with TRBJ2-2; 12 positions match TRBD2. This CDR3 contains 16 residues. V shed 4 bases and J 5 bases; nucleotides not matched to a gene: 6. Germline V gene data show CDR1 as SGHRS and CDR2 as YFSETQ. CDR3 protein: CASSQGLAGRTGELFF. The sequenced part of the CDR3 DNA is TGCGCCAGCAGCCAAGGACTAGCGGGAAGGACCGGGGAG.

As concerns this clone: Sequencing ends 3 residues short of the CDR3 end; the germline J gene provides the rest. The chain uses TRBV30 and TRBJ1-1, with unresolved D. Germline-derived CDR1 and CDR2 are GTSNPN and SVGIG (reference sequence). The V gene lost 2 bases and the J gene lost 2 bases, with 6 bases spanning the gap. The CDR3 is 12 residues long. CDR3 residues: CAWSQENTEAFF. CDR3 DNA, as far as it was read: TGTGCCTGGAGTCAGGAAAACACTGAA.

Worth noting for this clone: The read comes to an end 3 residues before the CDR3 does, leaving the germline J gene to fill in the end. This chain links TRBV20-1 with TRBJ1-2; TRBD1 might be the D (5 bases). Germline lookup yields CDR1 DFQATT and CDR2 SNEGSKA (reference sequence). Trimming removed 6 bases from V and 2 bases from J, with 19 bases in between. This CDR3 has 15 residues. CDR3 DNA, as far as it was read: TGCAGTGCAAAACAGGTAGCCGACCCGAACTATGGC. Amino acid sequence: CSAKQVADPNYG. The full CDR3 protein reads CSAKQVADPNYGYTF.

The CDR3 DNA, read in part, is TGTGCCAGCAGTGGATCACTTATTCTCTCCTACAATGAG. Residues: CASSGSLILSYNE. The whole CDR3 reads CASSGSLILSYNEQFF. The rearrangement joins TRBV6-1 to TRBJ2-1; D is undetermined. The CDR3 extends 3 residues past the end of the read, so its final part is completed from the germline J gene. The germline CDR1 and CDR2 sequences are MNHNS and SASEGT. Trimming stripped 4 bases from V and 0 bases from J, with 13 bases between. The CDR3 sequence is 16 residues long.

This clone is deemed medium-sized by its frequency. The read falls 3 residues short of the CDR3 end, and the missing part is taken from the germline J gene. The chain employs TRBV20-1 and TRBJ1-1; TRBD1 is a possible D gene (6 bases). Germline values: CDR1 DFQATT, CDR2 SNEGSKA (reference sequence). Trimming pared 3 bases from V and 6 bases from J, leaving 17 bases between. This CDR3 contains 14 residues. The part of the CDR3 DNA that was read is TGCAGTGCTAGGTCCTCCGGGACATTCCCTGAA. Its protein product is CSARSSGTFPE. The entire CDR3 protein is CSARSSGTFPEAFF.

Note on this clone: The read stops 3 residues short of the end of the CDR3; the missing end is completed from the germline J gene. The chain combines TRBV19 with TRBJ1-1, with 7 bases lining up with TRBD1. Germline CDR1 is LNHDA and CDR2 is SQIVND (reference sequence). After removal of 4 bases from V and 4 bases from J, the junction contained 12 bases not matched to a gene. This CDR3 contains 16 residues. CDR3 DNA (partial): TGTGCCAGTAGTACCATACAGGGGAGGGGCGGCACTGAA. Amino acids: CASSTIQGRGGTE. The whole CDR3 protein is CASSTIQGRGGTEAFF.

Notes on this clone: The CDR3 end is not reached by the read, which stops 3 residues before it; the germline J gene fills it in. V gene TRBV20-1 combines with J gene TRBJ2-3, with D maybe TRBD1 (6 bases). V was pared by 4 bases and J by 2 bases, with 16 bases between. CDR3 length: 15 residues. CDR1 is DFQATT, CDR2 SNEGSKA, per germline (reference sequence). CDR3 DNA, as far as it was read: TGCAGTGCTACCCTGGGGGCAGGAACCACAGATACG. Amino acid sequence: CSATLGAGTTDT. The entire CDR3 protein reads CSATLGAGTTDTQYF.

With respect to this clone: Read sequence stops 3 residues before the CDR3 end, and the germline J gene provides the missing end. The gene calls are TRBV20-1 and TRBJ2-3; TRBD2 aligns across 14 bases. Unmatched junction bases numbered 11, after V lost 5 bases and J lost 7 bases. The germline V gene has CDR1 DFQATT and CDR2 SNEGSKA (reference sequence). There are 16 residues in the CDR3. This CDR3 is CSAGDRLAGGPNTQYF. The CDR3 DNA, read in part, is TGCAGTGCTGGCGATAGACTAGCGGGAGGGCCGAATACG.